This T cell receptor beta chain stems from a study of T cells in localized non-small cell lung cancer. Findings and limits, study-wide: Uninvolved adjacent lung showed peak T cell clonality, exceeding tumor. Researchers found a median around 59 of the top 100 tumor clones in adjacent lung.

Note on this clone: Its target is unknown.

Method: immunoSEQ multiplex PCR; TCRdb's copy keeps in-frame clones and lacks some. The profile covers approximately 52,000 clones, with 86% appearing a single time and under 20% taken by the ten largest. The CDR3 is 12 residues long. Germline loops: CDR1 GTSNPN, CDR2 SVGIG (reference sequence). Trimming shortened V by 5 bases and J by 8 bases, and 12 bases separated the two germline ends. The origin of this receptor is a male donor aged 60 or over with stage III squamous cell lung carcinoma. Sequencing was performed on peripheral blood, taken before any cancer treatment. The chain uses TRBV30 and TRBJ2-2; D is unresolved. CDR3 residues: CAWGTIGGELFF. In nucleotides, the CDR3 is TGTGCCTGGGGAACAATAGGGGGGGAGCTGTTTTTT.